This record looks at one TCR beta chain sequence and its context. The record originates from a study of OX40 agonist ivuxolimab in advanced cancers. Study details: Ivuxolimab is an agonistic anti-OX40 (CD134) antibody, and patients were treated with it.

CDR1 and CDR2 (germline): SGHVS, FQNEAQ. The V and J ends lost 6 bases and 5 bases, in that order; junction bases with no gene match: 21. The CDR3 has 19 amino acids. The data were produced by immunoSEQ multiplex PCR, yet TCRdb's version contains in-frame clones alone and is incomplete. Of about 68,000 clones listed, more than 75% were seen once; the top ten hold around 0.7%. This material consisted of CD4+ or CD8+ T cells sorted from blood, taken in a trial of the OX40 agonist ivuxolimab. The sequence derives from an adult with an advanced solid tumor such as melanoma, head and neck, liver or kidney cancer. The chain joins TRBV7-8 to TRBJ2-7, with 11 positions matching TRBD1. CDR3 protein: CASSRTGTGGTGGRNEQYF. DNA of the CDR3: TGTGCCAGCAGTCGGACCGGGACAGGGGGAACGGGGGGGCGAAACGAGCAGTACTTC.